The entry below gives a single TCR beta chain sequence along with its context. These data belong to a study of blood T cell repertoires in COVID-19. Background on the study: Collection of acute and convalescent COVID-19 samples took place in the United States, Italy and Spain.

Study processing details: Estimates of nucleated cell counts were drawn from the amplification of reference gene primers. Sequencing used immunoSEQ multiplex PCR; TCRdb keeps in-frame clones, though not all of them. V and J calls and clone size follow that table, whereas D and trimming were derived from the DNA. The table includes over 200,000 clones, 88% detected once. Germline V gene sequence: CDR1 KGHDR, CDR2 SFDVKD. V was cut by 3 bases and J by 5 bases, with 10 bases left in between. This CDR3 is built from 14 residues. The sample consisted of peripheral blood. V is TRBV24-1 and J is TRBJ2-1; D unclear. The sequence was obtained from a woman aged 60-70 years with acute or convalescent COVID-19. As DNA, the CDR3 is TGTGCCACCAGTGATGGGCCACGTAACAATGAGCAGTTCTTC. Encoded protein: CATSDGPRNNEQFF.